Listed below are T cell receptor beta chains from one sample, sequenced in a study of T cell repertoires in cytomegalovirus infection. The antigens of these receptors remain unknown. TCRdb used MiXCR to reprocess the reads, holding one entry per CDR3 protein. Altogether just over 450,000 distinct CDR3 sequences are present, more than 40% being singletons, with the ten largest covering about 39%. Specimen: cultured PBMCs, collected from culture after CMV antigen stimulation. The receptors originated from a human donor in good health (CMV status not recorded). Some clones in this sample may be carry-over from other donors' samples. Both conserved end residues are part of each CDR3. Each record gives: D gene, V gene, clone size, J gene, CDR3 protein, CDR3 DNA. The D gene is left open where the match is weak. Only part of the rows carry a size: once, few, many, or a class if the clone is expanded.

d_call: TRBD2
v_call: TRBV7-2
clone_size: .
j_call: TRBJ2-2
cdr3_aa: CASSLVAGGVSGELFF
cdr3_nt: TGTGCCAGCAGCTTAGTCGCGGGAGGGGTTTCCGGGGAGCTGTTTTTT

d_call: .
v_call: TRBV27
clone_size: .
j_call: TRBJ2-1
cdr3_aa: CASIRANEQFF
cdr3_nt: TGTGCCAGCATAAGGGCAAATGAGCAGTTCTTC

d_call: .
v_call: TRBV28
clone_size: .
j_call: TRBJ2-1
cdr3_aa: CASTTTENYNEQFF
cdr3_nt: TGTGCCAGCACAACAACTGAAAACTACAATGAGCAGTTCTTC

d_call: TRBD1
v_call: TRBV4-2
clone_size: .
j_call: TRBJ2-7
cdr3_aa: CASSQDLSRGLYEQYF
cdr3_nt: TGTGCCAGCAGCCAAGATCTGAGCAGGGGGCTCTACGAGCAGTACTTC

d_call: .
v_call: TRBV6-5
clone_size: .
j_call: TRBJ2-3
cdr3_aa: CATGDQVTQYF
cdr3_nt: TGTGCCACCGGGGACCAGGTTACGCAGTATTTT

d_call: TRBD1
v_call: TRBV28
clone_size: .
j_call: TRBJ1-4
cdr3_aa: CASSPPGQEKLFF
cdr3_nt: TGTGCCAGCAGTCCCCCGGGACAGGAAAAACTGTTTTTT

d_call: .
v_call: TRBV12-3/TRBV12-4
clone_size: .
j_call: TRBJ1-1
cdr3_aa: CASSGGGNTEAFF
cdr3_nt: TGTGCCAGCAGTGGGGGCGGGAACACTGAAGCTTTCTTT

d_call: .
v_call: TRBV27
clone_size: .
j_call: TRBJ2-3
cdr3_aa: CASSDLGDTQYF
cdr3_nt: TGTGCCAGCAGTGACCTAGGAGATACGCAGTATTTT

d_call: TRBD1
v_call: TRBV2
clone_size: .
j_call: TRBJ1-2
cdr3_aa: CASKRDRPENYGYTF
cdr3_nt: TGTGCCAGCAAAAGGGACAGGCCTGAAAACTATGGCTACACCTTC

d_call: .
v_call: TRBV7-2
clone_size: few
j_call: TRBJ2-7
cdr3_aa: CASSLFMYEQYF
cdr3_nt: TGTGCCAGCAGCTTATTTATGTACGAGCAGTACTTC

d_call: .
v_call: TRBV6-2/TRBV6-3
clone_size: .
j_call: TRBJ1-1
cdr3_aa: CASSYFPSGYTEAFF
cdr3_nt: TGTGCCAGCAGTTACTTCCCGAGCGGCTACACTGAAGCTTTCTTT

d_call: .
v_call: TRBV5-4
clone_size: few
j_call: TRBJ2-1
cdr3_aa: CASSFYGYNEQFF
cdr3_nt: TGTGCCAGCAGCTTCTACGGATACAATGAGCAGTTCTTC

d_call: .
v_call: TRBV7-2
clone_size: .
j_call: TRBJ1-2
cdr3_aa: CASSPRPFLNYGYTF
cdr3_nt: TGTGCCAGCAGCCCCAGGCCTTTTCTTAACTATGGCTACACCTTC

d_call: .
v_call: TRBV7-8
clone_size: .
j_call: TRBJ2-3
cdr3_aa: CASSYRPGVSDTQYF
cdr3_nt: TGTGCCAGCAGTTATCGACCAGGGGTATCAGATACGCAGTATTTT

d_call: TRBD1
v_call: TRBV7-8
clone_size: few
j_call: TRBJ2-7
cdr3_aa: CASSLASMDRGLNF
cdr3_nt: TGTGCCAGCAGCTTAGCCTCTATGGACAGGGGGTTGAACTTC

d_call: .
v_call: TRBV15
clone_size: .
j_call: TRBJ2-3
cdr3_aa: CATSRDWTESTDTQYF
cdr3_nt: TGTGCCACCAGCAGAGATTGGACCGAGAGCACAGATACGCAGTATTTT

d_call: .
v_call: TRBV6-1
clone_size: few
j_call: TRBJ2-1
cdr3_aa: CASTPGVGSYNEQFF
cdr3_nt: TGTGCCAGCACCCCCGGGGTGGGCTCCTACAATGAGCAGTTCTTC

d_call: .
v_call: TRBV10-3
clone_size: few
j_call: TRBJ2-1
cdr3_aa: CAISGTYEQFF
cdr3_nt: TGTGCCATCAGTGGGACCTATGAGCAGTTCTTC

d_call: .
v_call: TRBV6-2/TRBV6-3
clone_size: .
j_call: TRBJ2-1
cdr3_aa: CASSPRAHRVEQFF
cdr3_nt: TGTGCCAGCAGTCCCCGGGCCCACCGGGTTGAGCAGTTCTTC

d_call: .
v_call: TRBV6-8
clone_size: .
j_call: TRBJ2-6
cdr3_aa: CASSYQGGSGANVLTF
cdr3_nt: TGTGCCAGCAGTTACCAAGGGGGCTCTGGGGCCAACGTCCTGACTTTC

d_call: .
v_call: TRBV10-3
clone_size: once
j_call: TRBJ2-2
cdr3_aa: CAISPSRQELFF
cdr3_nt: TGTGCCATCAGTCCGAGTAGACAGGAGCTGTTTTTT

d_call: .
v_call: TRBV5-4
clone_size: .
j_call: TRBJ2-5
cdr3_aa: CASSLVAAQETQYF
cdr3_nt: TGTGCCAGCAGCTTGGTGGCAGCGCAAGAGACCCAGTACTTC

d_call: TRBD1
v_call: TRBV2
clone_size: few
j_call: TRBJ2-7
cdr3_aa: CASSEAEQGLSYEQYF
cdr3_nt: TGTGCCAGCAGTGAAGCGGAACAGGGGCTCTCCTACGAGCAGTACTTC

d_call: TRBD1
v_call: TRBV6-1
clone_size: .
j_call: TRBJ2-2
cdr3_aa: CASTGSGTANTGELFF
cdr3_nt: TGTGCCAGCACCGGATCCGGGACAGCGAACACCGGGGAGCTGTTTTTT

d_call: .
v_call: TRBV7-2
clone_size: .
j_call: TRBJ2-3
cdr3_aa: CASELARDGSDTQYF
cdr3_nt: TGTGCCAGCGAACTGGCCCGGGACGGGTCAGATACGCAGTATTTT

d_call: TRBD2
v_call: TRBV11-2
clone_size: .
j_call: TRBJ2-3
cdr3_aa: CASRRTSGGPSTDTQYF
cdr3_nt: TGTGCCAGCAGGCGGACTAGCGGGGGGCCTAGCACAGATACGCAGTATTTT

d_call: .
v_call: TRBV2
clone_size: .
j_call: TRBJ2-6
cdr3_aa: CASSEAVSGANVLTF
cdr3_nt: TGTGCCAGCAGTGAAGCGGTCTCTGGGGCCAACGTCCTGACTTTC

d_call: TRBD1
v_call: TRBV7-2
clone_size: .
j_call: TRBJ2-1
cdr3_aa: CASSPDRDIYNEQFF
cdr3_nt: TGTGCCAGCAGCCCGGACAGGGACATCTACAATGAGCAGTTCTTC

d_call: .
v_call: TRBV18
clone_size: .
j_call: TRBJ2-1
cdr3_aa: CASSPGVGSYNEQFF
cdr3_nt: TGTGCCAGCTCACCGGGAGTGGGGTCCTACAATGAGCAGTTCTTC

d_call: .
v_call: TRBV3-1
clone_size: .
j_call: TRBJ2-7
cdr3_aa: CASSHGRGSYEQYF
cdr3_nt: TGTGCCAGCAGCCACGGCAGGGGCTCCTACGAGCAGTACTTC

d_call: .
v_call: TRBV28
clone_size: few
j_call: TRBJ2-1
cdr3_aa: CASTLTGYNEQFF
cdr3_nt: TGTGCCAGCACTTTAACAGGGTACAATGAGCAGTTCTTC

d_call: .
v_call: TRBV12-3/TRBV12-4
clone_size: .
j_call: TRBJ2-2
cdr3_aa: CASSSAGAGELFF
cdr3_nt: TGTGCCAGCAGTTCGGCAGGCGCCGGGGAGCTGTTTTTT

d_call: TRBD2
v_call: TRBV5-1
clone_size: .
j_call: TRBJ2-1
cdr3_aa: CASSWRTSGMYNEQFF
cdr3_nt: TGCGCCAGCAGCTGGAGGACTAGCGGGATGTACAATGAGCAGTTCTTC

d_call: .
v_call: TRBV27
clone_size: .
j_call: TRBJ1-3
cdr3_aa: CASAATGYASLSGNTIYF
cdr3_nt: TGTGCCAGTGCGGCAACAGGGTATGCCTCACTCTCTGGAAACACCATATATTTT

d_call: TRBD2
v_call: TRBV4-1
clone_size: .
j_call: TRBJ2-1
cdr3_aa: CASSQGLAGGLNEQFF
cdr3_nt: TGCGCCAGCAGCCAAGGACTAGCGGGAGGGCTAAATGAGCAGTTCTTC